The clone carrying this T cell receptor beta chain was detected ten times or more. The CDR3 length is 11 residues. With 6 bases removed from V and 9 bases from J, the gap between germline ends came to 12 bases. CDR1 is DFQATT and CDR2 is SNEGSKA in the germline V gene (reference sequence). The sample is drawn from a study of spatial heterogeneity in lung cancer. Across the whole study: Sequencing covered available follow-up PBMC samples collected a median of approximately two years after resection. Compared with alpha-chain sequences, beta-chain sequences were consistently detected in greater numbers. More than eight raw reads, on average, carried each unique TCR and UMI combination.

MiXCR, applied by TCRdb to the 5' RACE reads, yields one record per CDR3 protein. The sample has some 120,000 distinct CDR3 sequences; approximately 12% are singletons. The sample's time point: blood at routine non-recurrence follow-up after resection. Whole RNA came from tumor, nontumor lung or frozen PBMC and was sequenced without being sorted. V gene TRBV20-1 combines with J gene TRBJ2-1, with D uncertain. The source is a male donor with early-stage non-small cell lung cancer. Here the sequenced sample was PBMCs, taken at follow-up. In nucleotides, the CDR3 is TGCAGTGCCCAGCGACAAATTGAGCAGTTCTTC. It specifies CSAQRQIEQFF.